Listed here are 18 T cell receptor beta chains from one sample, sequenced in a study of T cells in Graves' hyperthyroidism and ophthalmopathy. Authors of the study amplified TCR beta CDR3 regions from RNA transcripts. In the first-round RT-PCR of the TCR CDR3, the HTBI primer set was used. TCRdb redid the calling of the multiplex PCR reads with MiXCR, one entry per CDR3 protein. The sample lists some 600,000 distinct CDR3 sequences, approximately 15% seen once, with 5.5% to 7.5% in the top ten. Sequencing input: blood. These receptors were taken from a young woman with Graves' hyperthyroidism that later progressed to Graves' ophthalmopathy.

This clonotype was counted between two and nine times. J is TRBJ2-7 and V is TRBV6-1; no clear D. CDR3 length: 16 residues. Trimming stripped 1 base from V and 3 bases from J, with 16 bases between. The germline gives CDR1 MNHNS, CDR2 SASEGT. CDR3 DNA sequence: TGTGCCAGCAGTGAAGGTACCTCTCGGAGTTTCTACGAGCAGTACTTC. Encoded protein: CASSEGTSRSFYEQYF.

Many counts were recorded for this clonotype. The chain links TRBV7-2 to TRBJ2-3; D might be TRBD2 (5 bases). Germline V gene data show CDR1 as SGHTA and CDR2 as FQGNSA. CDR3 length equals 12 residues. V gave up 7 bases and J gave up 3 bases, with 8 bases separating them. The CDR3 reads CASNPGTDTQYF. CDR3 DNA: TGTGCCAGCAACCCGGGGACAGATACGCAGTATTTT.

This clonotype has a handful of counts. This chain uses TRBV25-1 with TRBJ2-3, with 7 bases identical to TRBD1. Germline V gives CDR1 MGHDK, CDR2 SYGVNS. V shed 7 bases and J 6 bases; nucleotides not matched to a gene: 13. The CDR3 extends over 15 amino acids. The CDR3 protein is CASNSGTELTDTQYF. Written as DNA, the CDR3 is TGTGCCAGCAACTCCGGGACAGAGTTGACGGATACGCAGTATTTT.

This clonotype has at least ten counts. The rearrangement links TRBV6-1 to TRBJ1-3; D is uncertain. Germline lookup yields CDR1 MNHNS and CDR2 SASEGT. V was shortened by 6 bases and J by 0 bases, with 12 bases between the two germline ends. The CDR3 runs to 15 residues. The CDR3 sequence: CASSLRQASGNTIYF. CDR3 DNA sequence: TGTGCCAGCAGCCTAAGACAAGCCTCTGGAAACACCATATATTTT.

This clonotype showed up just a few times. Being one base from a much bigger clone, this may be a read error. V is TRBV28 and J is TRBJ1-2, with TRBD1 identical over 7 bases. The CDR3 sequence is 14 residues long. Germline CDR1 MDHEN, CDR2 SYDVKM. The CDR3: CASSLVTGDYGHTF. The CDR3 nucleotides are TGTGCCAGCAGTTTGGTAACAGGGGACTATGGCCACACCTTC.

This chain connects TRBV28 to TRBJ2-1; D might be TRBD2 (6 bases). Between the trimmed V and J ends, which lost 6 bases and 7 bases, there was a span of 16 bases. This CDR3 region has 14 residues. Per germline, CDR1 MDHEN and CDR2 SYDVKM. The CDR3 is CASRGGPLGNEQFF. CDR3 nucleotide sequence: TGTGCCAGCAGGGGGGGACCCCTAGGGAATGAGCAGTTCTTC. Full variable domain (outside the CDR3, taken from reference TRBV28 and TRBJ2-1): DVKVTQSSRYLVKRTGEKVFLECVQDMDHENMFWYRQDPGLGLRLIYFSYDVKMKEKGDIPEGYSVSREKKERFSLILESASTNQTSMYLCASRGGPLGNEQFFGPGTRLTVL.

This clonotype showed up many times. The chain combines TRBV27 with TRBJ1-5; D ambiguous. Germline V lookup: CDR1 MNHEY, CDR2 SMNVEV (reference sequence). This CDR3 has 13 residues. Deletions cut 4 bases from V and 3 bases from J, with 7 bases between. CDR3 sequence: CASSSTDNQPQHF. The CDR3 DNA sequence: TGTGCCAGCAGTTCTACGGACAATCAGCCCCAGCATTTT.

This clonotype was counted only a few times. The rearrangement uses TRBV15 and TRBJ2-7, with a weak D call TRBD2 (5 bases). V was trimmed by 0 bases and J by 0 bases, leaving 9 bases between them. CDR1 and CDR2 from the germline V gene are LNHNV and YYDKDF (reference sequence). The length of the CDR3 is 15 residues. The DNA for the CDR3 is TGTGCCACCAGCAGAGAGCCTAGCATCTCCTACGAGCAGTACTTC. Protein sequence: CATSREPSISYEQYF.

The rearrangement links TRBV28 to TRBJ1-1, with D unclear. The length of the CDR3 is 12 residues. Germline V gene sequence: CDR1 MDHEN, CDR2 SYDVKM. Trimming left V 2 bases short and J 11 bases short, with 12 bases between. The CDR3 sequence is CASSLRPLVAFF. Here the CDR3 DNA reads TGTGCCAGCAGTTTAAGGCCTCTAGTCGCTTTCTTT.

This clonotype occurred many times. The J gene is TRBJ2-1, the V gene TRBV20-1; D uncertain. Trimming removed 4 bases from V and 0 bases from J, with 10 bases in between. Germline V lookup: CDR1 DFQATT, CDR2 SNEGSKA (reference sequence). The CDR3 is made up of 14 amino acids. The CDR3 region is CSAIDGSSYNEQFF. The DNA of the CDR3 is TGCAGTGCTATAGATGGAAGCTCCTACAATGAGCAGTTCTTC.

This clonotype has at least ten counts. The rearrangement links TRBV3-1 to TRBJ1-5, with D possibly matching TRBD1 (5 bases). The CDR3 consists of 15 residues. Trimming took 4 bases from V and 1 from J, leaving 11 bases between them. From germline, CDR1 is LGHDT and CDR2 YNNKEL (reference sequence). Written as DNA, the CDR3 is TGTGCCAGCAGCCCAATGAAGGGGAGCAATCAGCCCCAGCATTTT. It translates to CASSPMKGSNQPQHF. The complete variable domain, with remaining parts taken from reference TRBV3-1 and TRBJ1-5, reads DTAVSQTPKYLVTQMGNDKSIKCEQNLGHDTMYWYKQDSKKFLKIMFSYNNKELIINETVPNRFSPKSPDKAHLNLHINSLELGDSAVYFCASSPMKGSNQPQHFGDGTRLSIL.

This clonotype was observed many times. The chain carries TRBV11-2 and TRBJ2-7, with 7 bases matching TRBD2. The CDR3 consists of 15 residues. CDR1 and CDR2 from the germline V gene are SGHAT and FQNNGV. With 4 bases clipped from V and 5 bases from J, the junction kept 11 bases outside the gene matches. CDR3 sequence (DNA): TGTGCCAGCAGCTCCTCCGGGACGGGGGGTGACGAGCAGTACTTC. As protein: CASSSSGTGGDEQYF.

This clonotype was counted only a few times. The junction shows a germline mismatch at one end, possibly a read error. DNA for the CDR3: TGCGCCAGCAGCCCCCGCGTCTCGGGTAGACAAGAGACCCAGTACTTC. Its protein product is CASSPRVSGRQETQYF. V usage is TRBV5-5 and J usage is TRBJ2-5; D call uncertain. The length of the CDR3 is 16 residues. Germline V gene lookup returns CDR1 SGHKS and CDR2 YYEKEE (reference sequence). Supplemented by reference TRBV5-5 and TRBJ2-5, the full variable domain reads DAGVTQSPTHLIKTRGQQVTLRCSPISGHKSVSWYQQVLGQGPQFIFQYYEKEERGRGNFPDRFSARQFPNYSSELNVNALLLGDSALYLCASSPRVSGRQETQYFGPGTRLLVL.

This clonotype was counted only a few times. This chain uses TRBV9 with TRBJ2-1; 7 bases match TRBD2. The CDR3 spans 19 residues. Losses at the gene ends were 4 bases for V and 1 base for J; bases not matched to a gene: 17. Per the germline V gene, CDR1 is SGDLS and CDR2 is YYNGEE. Written as DNA, the CDR3 is TGTGCCAGCAGCCACTTTATCCTTCGACTAGCAGGATCCTACAATGAGCAGTTCTTC. Protein: CASSHFILRLAGSYNEQFF.

The CDR3 nucleotides read TGTGCCAGCAGCGTAGCTGCGACTAGCGGGAATGAGCAGTTCTTC. Its protein is CASSVAATSGNEQFF. V is TRBV9 and J is TRBJ2-1; 10 nucleotides line up with TRBD2. This CDR3 spans 15 amino acids. Germline-derived CDR1 and CDR2 are SGDLS and YYNGEE. V dropped 0 bases and J dropped 7; count of bases not matched to a gene: 4.

V usage is TRBV7-2 and J usage is TRBJ2-1, with D perhaps being TRBD1 or TRBD2 (5 bases each). V dropped 5 bases and J dropped 3 bases, with 14 bases sitting between them. Germline assignment: CDR1 SGHTA and CDR2 FQGNSA. There are 15 residues in the CDR3. The CDR3 nucleotides read TGTGCCAGCAGCGTGAGCAGTGGGGGCTACAATGAGCAGTTCTTC. Translating gives CASSVSSGGYNEQFF.

Comment on this clonotype: A single base separates this from a much larger clone, so it may be a read error. The genes are TRBV27 and TRBJ1-6; 7 bases match TRBD1. CDR1 MNHEY and CDR2 SMNVEV come from the germline V gene (reference sequence). The CDR3 extends over 14 amino acids. For the CDR3, the DNA is TGTGCCAGCACCCCAGGGGGATACAATTCACCCCTCCGCTTT. Its protein is CASTPGGYNSPLRF.

In this sample, this clonotype turned up many times. This chain links TRBV6-2 or TRBV6-3 with TRBJ2-1; D not certain. In germline, CDR1 is MNHEY, CDR2 SVGEGT. Between the trimmed V and J ends, which lost 0 bases and 6 bases, there was a span of 3 bases. This CDR3 is built from 12 residues. In DNA form, the CDR3 reads TGTGCCAGCAGTTACTCGTTCAATGAGCAGTTCTTC. It is translated as CASSYSFNEQFF.